Each of the 6 T cell receptor beta chains below was sequenced from the same sample in a study of cytomegalovirus exposure and HLA in healthy donors. Primers included in the PCR were 60 Vbeta and 13 Jbeta primers. Generated by immunoSEQ multiplex PCR, the TCRdb table keeps only in-frame clones and is missing some. The profile covers around 130,000 clones, with under 90% appearing a single time and 4% taken by the ten largest. Sequenced input: PBMCs. The receptors were gathered from a woman in her thirties or forties in good health and CMV-seronegative.

Details on this clone: One end of the junction fails to match germline, which may point to a read error. The chain employs TRBV10-3 and TRBJ2-7, with TRBD1 identical over 7 bases. The CDR3 extends over 14 amino acids. Germline-derived CDR1 and CDR2 are ENHRY and SYGVKD. The CDR3 spells CAISDLVGTAEPYF. The DNA of the CDR3 is TGTGCCATCAGTGATTTGGTAGGGACAGCGGAGCCGTACTTC.

CDR3: CASSLSGQGAHEQYF. DNA of the CDR3: TGTGCCAGCAGCTTATCGGGACAGGGGGCGCACGAGCAGTACTTC. The V call is TRBV11-2, the J call TRBJ2-7, with 12 bases lining up with TRBD1. Germline CDR1 SGHAT, CDR2 FQNNGV. The CDR3 sequence is 15 residues long. V gave up 2 bases and J gave up 5 bases; unmatched junction bases: 4.

The V call is TRBV27, the J call TRBJ1-2, with a weak D call TRBD1 (5 bases). This CDR3 has 14 residues. Germline-derived CDR1 and CDR2 are MNHEY and SMNVEV (reference sequence). Trimming cost V 2 bases and J 5 bases, with 12 bases left between them. The CDR3 is CASSLGGDIYGYTF. The CDR3 nucleotides read TGTGCCAGCAGTTTAGGGGGGGATATATATGGCTACACCTTC.

The CDR3 here is CASSLTGGPYEQYF. The CDR3 nucleotides are TGCGCCAGCAGCTTGACAGGGGGCCCCTACGAGCAGTACTTC. The chain joins TRBV5-1 to TRBJ2-7; 9 positions match TRBD1. The CDR3 totals 14 residues. CDR1 and CDR2 from the germline V gene are SGHRS and YFSETQ. The ends lost 1 base at V and 2 bases at J; junction bases unmatched: 1.

J is TRBJ1-4 and V is TRBV7-8; D remains unclear. Germline-derived CDR1 and CDR2 are SGHVS and FQNEAQ. V lost 5 bases to trimming and J lost 2 bases, with 18 bases between them. The CDR3 has 17 amino acids. CDR3 loop: CASSPIHMGGTNEKLFF. In DNA, the CDR3 is TGTGCCAGCAGCCCTATCCACATGGGAGGCACTAATGAAAAACTGTTTTTT.

This clone occurred a few times. V usage is TRBV6-1 and J usage is TRBJ1-5, with a weak D call TRBD1 (5 bases). V was pared by 9 bases and J by 6 bases, with 18 bases between. Germline-derived CDR1 and CDR2 are MNHNS and SASEGT. This CDR3 is 14 amino acids long. The CDR3, as DNA: TGTGCCAGTGACCTCGGGACTCAGGCTCAGCCCCAGCATTTT. Amino acid sequence: CASDLGTQAQPQHF.